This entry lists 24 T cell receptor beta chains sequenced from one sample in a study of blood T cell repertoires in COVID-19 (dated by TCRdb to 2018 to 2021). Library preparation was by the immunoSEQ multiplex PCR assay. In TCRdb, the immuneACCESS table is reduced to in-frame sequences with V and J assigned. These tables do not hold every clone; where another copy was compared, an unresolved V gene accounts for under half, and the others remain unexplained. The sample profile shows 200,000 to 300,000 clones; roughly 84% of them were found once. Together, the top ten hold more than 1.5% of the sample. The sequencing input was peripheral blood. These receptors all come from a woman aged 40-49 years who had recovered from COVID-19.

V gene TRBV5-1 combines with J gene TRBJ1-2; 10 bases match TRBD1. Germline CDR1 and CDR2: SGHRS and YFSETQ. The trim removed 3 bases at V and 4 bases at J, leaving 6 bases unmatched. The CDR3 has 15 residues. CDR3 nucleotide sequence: TGCGCCAGCAGCTCGCTGACAGGGGGCATCTATGGCTACACCTTC. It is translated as CASSSLTGGIYGYTF.

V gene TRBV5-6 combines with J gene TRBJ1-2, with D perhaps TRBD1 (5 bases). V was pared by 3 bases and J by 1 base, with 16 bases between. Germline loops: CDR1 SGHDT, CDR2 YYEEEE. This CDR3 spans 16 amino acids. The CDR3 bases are TGTGCCAGCAGCTGGGGGGATGGCCGATTTAACTATGGCTACACCTTC. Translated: CASSWGDGRFNYGYTF.

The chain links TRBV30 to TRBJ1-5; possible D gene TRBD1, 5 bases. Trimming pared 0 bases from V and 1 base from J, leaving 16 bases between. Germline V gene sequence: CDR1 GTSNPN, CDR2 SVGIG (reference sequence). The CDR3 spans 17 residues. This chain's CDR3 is CAWSVPGGDGSNQPQHF. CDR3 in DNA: TGTGCCTGGAGTGTACCGGGAGGGGATGGAAGCAATCAGCCCCAGCATTTT.

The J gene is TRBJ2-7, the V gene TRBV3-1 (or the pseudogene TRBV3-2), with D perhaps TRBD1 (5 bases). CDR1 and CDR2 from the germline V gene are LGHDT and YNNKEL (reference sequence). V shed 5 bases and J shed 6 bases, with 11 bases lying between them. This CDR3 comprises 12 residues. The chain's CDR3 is CASSARDREQYF. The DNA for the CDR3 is TGTGCCAGCAGCGCCAGGGATCGCGAGCAGTACTTC.

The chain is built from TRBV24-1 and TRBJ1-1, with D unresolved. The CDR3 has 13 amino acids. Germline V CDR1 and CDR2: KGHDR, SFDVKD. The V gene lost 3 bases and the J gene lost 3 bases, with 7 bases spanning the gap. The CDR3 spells CATSDPTYTEAFF. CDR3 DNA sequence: TGTGCCACCAGTGATCCGACATACACTGAAGCTTTCTTT.

CDR3 nucleotides: TGTGCCAGCAGGGACACGTATCAGCCCCAGCATTTT. Encoded protein: CASRDTYQPQHF. This chain joins TRBV2 and TRBJ1-5, with D possibly being TRBD1 (5 bases). The V and J ends lost 6 bases and 5 bases respectively, with 8 bases between them. The germline V gene has CDR1 SNHLY and CDR2 FYNNEI. The CDR3 is made up of 12 amino acids.

CDR3 in amino acids: CASSFLAGGSGGELFF. CDR3 DNA: TGCGCCAGCAGCTTTTTAGCGGGGGGATCTGGCGGGGAGCTGTTTTTT. The chain has TRBV5-1 and TRBJ2-2, with 10 bases identical to TRBD2. V was pared by 2 bases and J by 7 bases, with 8 bases of the junction left unmatched. The CDR3 is 16 residues long. Per germline, CDR1 SGHRS and CDR2 YFSETQ. Looking up the rest from reference TRBV5-1 and TRBJ2-2 gives the full variable domain: KAGVTQTPRYLIKTRGQQVTLSCSPISGHRSVSWYQQTPGQGLQFLFEYFSETQRNKGNFPGRFSGRQFSNSRSEMNVSTLELGDSALYLCASSFLAGGSGGELFFGEGSRLTVL.

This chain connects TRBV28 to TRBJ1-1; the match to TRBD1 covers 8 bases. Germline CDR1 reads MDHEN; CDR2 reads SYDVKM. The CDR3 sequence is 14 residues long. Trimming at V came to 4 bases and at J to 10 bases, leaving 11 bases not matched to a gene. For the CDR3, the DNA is TGTGCCAGCAGTTCGACAGGGGAGTTGGCTCGAGCTTTCTTT. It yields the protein CASSSTGELARAFF.

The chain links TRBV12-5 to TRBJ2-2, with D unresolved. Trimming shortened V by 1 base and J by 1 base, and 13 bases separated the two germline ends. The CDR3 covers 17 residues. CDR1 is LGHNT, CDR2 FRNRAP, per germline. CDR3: CASGLGNRYENTGELFF. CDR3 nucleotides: TGTGCTAGTGGTTTGGGAAACAGATACGAGAACACCGGGGAGCTGTTTTTT.

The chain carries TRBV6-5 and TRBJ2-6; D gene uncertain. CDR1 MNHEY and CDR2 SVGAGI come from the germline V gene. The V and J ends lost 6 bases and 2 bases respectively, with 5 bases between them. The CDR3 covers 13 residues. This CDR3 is CASRFTGANVLTF. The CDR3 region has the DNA TGTGCCAGCAGATTCACTGGGGCCAACGTCCTGACTTTC.

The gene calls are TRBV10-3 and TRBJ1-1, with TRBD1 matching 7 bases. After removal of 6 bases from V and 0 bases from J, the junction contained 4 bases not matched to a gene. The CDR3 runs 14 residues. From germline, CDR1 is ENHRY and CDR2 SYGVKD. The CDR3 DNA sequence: TGTGCCATCAGAAAGACAGGGATGAACACTGAAGCTTTCTTT. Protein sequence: CAIRKTGMNTEAFF.

The CDR3 spells CASSLDSSSYEQYF. As DNA, the CDR3 is TGCGCCAGCAGCTTGGACAGTAGCTCCTACGAGCAGTACTTC. This chain joins TRBV5-1 and TRBJ2-7; the D is unclear. Germline V gene sequence: CDR1 SGHRS, CDR2 YFSETQ. The CDR3 contains 14 residues. Deletions cut 0 bases from V and 0 bases from J, with 7 bases between.

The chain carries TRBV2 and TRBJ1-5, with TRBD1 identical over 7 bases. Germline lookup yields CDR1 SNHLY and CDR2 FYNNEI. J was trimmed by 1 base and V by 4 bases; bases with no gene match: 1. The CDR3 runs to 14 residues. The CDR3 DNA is TGTGCCAGCAGTGTGGACAGGAGCAATCAGCCCCAGCATTTT. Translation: CASSVDRSNQPQHF.

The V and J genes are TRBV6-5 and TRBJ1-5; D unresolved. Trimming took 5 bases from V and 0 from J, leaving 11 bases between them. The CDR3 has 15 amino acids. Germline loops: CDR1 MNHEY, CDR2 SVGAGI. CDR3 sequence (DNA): TGTGCCAGCAGTCGCCAGAGGTCTAGCAATCAGCCCCAGCATTTT. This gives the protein CASSRQRSSNQPQHF.

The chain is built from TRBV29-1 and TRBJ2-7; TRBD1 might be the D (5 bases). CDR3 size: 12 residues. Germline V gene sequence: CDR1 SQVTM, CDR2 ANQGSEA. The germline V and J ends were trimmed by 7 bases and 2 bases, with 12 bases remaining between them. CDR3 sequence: CSATDSTYEQYF. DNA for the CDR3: TGCAGCGCCACCGACAGTACCTACGAGCAGTACTTC.

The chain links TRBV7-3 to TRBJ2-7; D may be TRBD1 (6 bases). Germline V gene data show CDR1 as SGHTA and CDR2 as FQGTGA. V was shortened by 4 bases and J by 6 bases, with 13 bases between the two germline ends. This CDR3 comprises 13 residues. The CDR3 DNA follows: TGTGCCAGCAGCTCTGGACAGTTAGGCGAGCAGTACTTC. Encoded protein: CASSSGQLGEQYF.

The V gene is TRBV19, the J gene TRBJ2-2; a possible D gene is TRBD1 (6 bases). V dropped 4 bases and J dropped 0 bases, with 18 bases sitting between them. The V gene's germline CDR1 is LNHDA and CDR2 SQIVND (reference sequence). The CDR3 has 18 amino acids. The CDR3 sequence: CASSSTGYGNANTGELFF. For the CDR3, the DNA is TGTGCCAGTAGTAGCACAGGGTATGGGAACGCGAACACCGGGGAGCTGTTTTTT. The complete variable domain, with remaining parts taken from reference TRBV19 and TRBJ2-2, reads DGGITQSPKYLFRKEGQNVTLSCEQNLNHDAMYWYRQDPGQGLRLIYYSQIVNDFQKGDIAEGYSVSREKKESFPLTVTSAQKNPTAFYLCASSSTGYGNANTGELFFGEGSRLTVL.

The CDR3 DNA follows: TGTGCCTGGGGCCGGGGCACTGAAGCTTTCTTT. As protein: CAWGRGTEAFF. V and J are TRBV30 and TRBJ1-1; D uncertain. The germline V gene encodes CDR1 GTSNPN and CDR2 SVGIG (reference sequence). This CDR3 is built from 11 residues. Deletions cut 5 bases from V and 4 bases from J, with 8 bases between.

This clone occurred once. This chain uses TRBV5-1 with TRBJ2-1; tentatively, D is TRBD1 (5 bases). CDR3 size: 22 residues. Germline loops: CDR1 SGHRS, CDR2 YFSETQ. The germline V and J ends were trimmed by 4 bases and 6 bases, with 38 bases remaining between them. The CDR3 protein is CASSRRVRIFLSVRIFSNEQFF. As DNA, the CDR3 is TGCGCCAGCAGCCGCAGGGTTCGTATATTTTTGTCGGTTCGTATATTTTCCAATGAGCAGTTCTTC.

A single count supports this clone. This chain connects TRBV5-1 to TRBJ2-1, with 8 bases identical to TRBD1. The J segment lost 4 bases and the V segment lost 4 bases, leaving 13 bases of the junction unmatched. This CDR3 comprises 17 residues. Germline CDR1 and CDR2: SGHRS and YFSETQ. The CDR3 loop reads CASSVSTGATPYNEQFF. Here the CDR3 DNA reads TGCGCCAGCAGCGTGTCGACAGGGGCGACCCCGTACAATGAGCAGTTCTTC.

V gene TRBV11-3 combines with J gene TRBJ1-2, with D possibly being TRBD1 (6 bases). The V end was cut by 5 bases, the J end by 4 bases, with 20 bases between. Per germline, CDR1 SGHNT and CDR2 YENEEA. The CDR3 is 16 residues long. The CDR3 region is CASSRETGDRIYGYTF. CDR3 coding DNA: TGTGCCAGCAGCAGAGAGACAGGAGATCGGATCTATGGCTACACCTTC.

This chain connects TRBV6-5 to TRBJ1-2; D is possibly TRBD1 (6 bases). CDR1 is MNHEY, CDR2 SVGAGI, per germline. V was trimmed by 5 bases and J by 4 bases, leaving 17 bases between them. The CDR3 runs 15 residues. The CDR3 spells CASSRYITGIYGYTF. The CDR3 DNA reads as TGTGCCAGCAGTCGCTATATCACAGGGATCTATGGCTACACCTTC.

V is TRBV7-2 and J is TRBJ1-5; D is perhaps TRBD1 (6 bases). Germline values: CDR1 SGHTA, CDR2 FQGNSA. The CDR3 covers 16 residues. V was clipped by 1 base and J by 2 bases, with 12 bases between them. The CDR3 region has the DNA TGTGCCAGCAGCTTAGGTTGGGGGCGCGGCAATCAGCCCCAGCATTTT. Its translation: CASSLGWGRGNQPQHF.

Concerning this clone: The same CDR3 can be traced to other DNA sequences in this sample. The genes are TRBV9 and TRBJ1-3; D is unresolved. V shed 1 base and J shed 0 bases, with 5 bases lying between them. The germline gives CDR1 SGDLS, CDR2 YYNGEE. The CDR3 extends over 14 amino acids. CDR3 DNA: TGTGCCAGCAGCGTAATGAGCTCTGGAAACACCATATATTTT. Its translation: CASSVMSSGNTIYF. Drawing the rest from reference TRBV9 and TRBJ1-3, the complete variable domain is DSGVTQTPKHLITATGQRVTLRCSPRSGDLSVYWYQQSLDQGLQFLIQYYNGEERAKGNILERFSAQQFPDLHSELNLSSLELGDSALYFCASSVMSSGNTIYFGEGSWLTVV.